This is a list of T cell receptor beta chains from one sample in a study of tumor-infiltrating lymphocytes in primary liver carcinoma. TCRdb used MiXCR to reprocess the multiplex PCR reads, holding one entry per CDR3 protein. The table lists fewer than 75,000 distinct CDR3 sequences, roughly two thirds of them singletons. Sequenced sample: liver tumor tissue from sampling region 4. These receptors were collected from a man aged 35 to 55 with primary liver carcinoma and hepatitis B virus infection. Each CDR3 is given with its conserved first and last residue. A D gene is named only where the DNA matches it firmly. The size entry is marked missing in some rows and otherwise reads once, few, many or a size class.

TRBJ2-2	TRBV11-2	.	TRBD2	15	TGTACCAGCAGCCCCAGTCGGGAGGTAATCGAGGAGCCGTTTTTT	CTSSPSREVIEEPFF
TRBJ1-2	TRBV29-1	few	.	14	TGTAGCGTCAAGTTTGGACAGTCGATCTATGGCAACACCTTC	CSVKFGQSIYGNTF
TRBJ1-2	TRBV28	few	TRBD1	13	TGTGCCAGCAGCCGACAGGGGGTAGAGGGCCACACCTTC	CASSRQGVEGHTF
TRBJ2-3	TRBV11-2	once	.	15	TGTGCCAGCAGCTTTACTAGATCTAGCACGGGTACCCAGTATTTT	CASSFTRSSTGTQYF
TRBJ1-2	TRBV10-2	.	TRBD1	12	TGCGCCAGTACCGGGACAGCCTATGGCTACACCTTC	CASTGTAYGYTF
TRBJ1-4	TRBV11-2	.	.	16	TGTGCAAGCAGCCCCGGCACAGATCCAACTAATGAAAAACTGTTTTTT	CASSPGTDPTNEKLFF
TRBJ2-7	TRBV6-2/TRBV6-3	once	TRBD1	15	TGTGCCAACAGTTACCATCCAGACAGGGCATACGAGCGGTACTTC	CANSYHPDRAYERYF
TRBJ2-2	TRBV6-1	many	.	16	TGTGCCAGCAGTGAAGTCCCCACTAGCTTACCCGGGGAGCTGTTTTTT	CASSEVPTSLPGELFF
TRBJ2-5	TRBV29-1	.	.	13	TGCAGCTTTGAAGTCTCCCAACAAGAGACCCAGTACTTC	CSFEVSQQETQYF
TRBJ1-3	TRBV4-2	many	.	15	TGTGCCAGCAGCCAAGATGGGCTAACTGGAAACACCATATATTTT	CASSQDGLTGNTIYF
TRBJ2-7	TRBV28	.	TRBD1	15	TGTGTCAGCAACGGAGGGGGACAGGGGACCTACGAGCAGTACTTC	CVSNGGGQGTYEQYF
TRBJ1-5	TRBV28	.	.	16	TGTGTCAGCAGTTTCACGGACAACAGGGGCAATCAGCCCCAGCATTTT	CVSSFTDNRGNQPQHF
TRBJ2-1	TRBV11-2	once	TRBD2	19	TGTGCCAGCAGCTTATCAAAGGCTTCCGGGACTAGCGGGAAGGATGAGCAGTTCTTC	CASSLSKASGTSGKDEQFF
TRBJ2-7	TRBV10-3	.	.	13	TGTGCCATCCGGAGCGGGTCCGACTACGAGCAATACTTC	CAIRSGSDYEQYF
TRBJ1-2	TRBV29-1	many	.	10	TGCGGCGTTGATTACTATGGCTACACCTTC	CGVDYYGYTF
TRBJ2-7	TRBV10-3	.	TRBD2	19	TGTGCTATCACCAAACGACCGGGACTAGCGGGATGGTTCTCCTACGAGCAGTACTTC	CAITKRPGLAGWFSYEQYF
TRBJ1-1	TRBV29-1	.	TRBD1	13	TGTAGCGTTGACCGGAGAGGGGGCTCTGAAGCTTTCTTT	CSVDRRGGSEAFF
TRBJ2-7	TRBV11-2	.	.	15	TGTGCCTGCAGCCAAGGGAAAGGGGGGACCTACGAGCAGTACTTC	CACSQGKGGTYEQYF
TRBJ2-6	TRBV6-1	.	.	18	TGCGCCAGCAGTGAACAGGGGACGACTAGCTCTGGGGCCAACGTCCTGACTTTC	CASSEQGTTSSGANVLTF
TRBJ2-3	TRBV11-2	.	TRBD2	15	TGTGTCAGGAGCGGAGCGGGGGTCAGCACAGATACGCAGTATTTT	CVRSGAGVSTDTQYF
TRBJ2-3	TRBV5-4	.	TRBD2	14	TGTGCCAGCGGTTTGACTAGCAGTCTAGATACGCAGTATTTT	CASGLTSSLDTQYF
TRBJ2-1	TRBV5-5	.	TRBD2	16	TGTGCCAGCAGCTCCTTAGGGACTAGCGGCAGGAATGAGCAGTTCTTC	CASSSLGTSGRNEQFF
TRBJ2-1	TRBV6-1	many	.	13	TGTGCCAGCAGTGGGCGGAAAAACAATGAGCAGTTCTTC	CASSGRKNNEQFF
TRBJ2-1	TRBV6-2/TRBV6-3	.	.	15	TGTGCCAGCAGCTTTATCCCAAGCTCCTACAATGAGCAGTCCTTC	CASSFIPSSYNEQSF
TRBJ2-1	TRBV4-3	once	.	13	TGCGCCAGTAGCCGAACAGGTTACAATGAGCAGTTCTTC	CASSRTGYNEQFF
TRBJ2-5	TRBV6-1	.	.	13	TGTGCCAGCGGTGACAAGGGGCGTGAGGCCCAGTACTTC	CASGDKGREAQYF
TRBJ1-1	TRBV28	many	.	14	TGTGCCAGCAGTGAGCGGGGAGAAAACGCTGAAGCTTTCTTT	CASSERGENAEAFF
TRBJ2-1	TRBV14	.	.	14	TGCGCCAGCAGCCAAGGAAGGGCGTTGAGGGGGCAGTTCTTC	CASSQGRALRGQFF
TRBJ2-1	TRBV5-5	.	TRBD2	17	TGTGCCAGCAGCTCCGGCCCTAGCGGGAAGTCCTACAATGAGCAGTTCTTC	CASSSGPSGKSYNEQFF
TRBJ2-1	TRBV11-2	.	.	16	TGTGCCAGCAGCTTAGAGCTCCTAGCGCGAGTGGATGAGCAGTTCTTC	CASSLELLARVDEQFF
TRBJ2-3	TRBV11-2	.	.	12	TGTGCCAGCAGCGCCAGCACCGATACACGGTATTTT	CASSASTDTRYF
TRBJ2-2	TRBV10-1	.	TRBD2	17	TGCGCCAGCAGTGATGGGCTAGCGGGAGGAGGTACCAGGGAGTTGTTTTTT	CASSDGLAGGGTRELFF
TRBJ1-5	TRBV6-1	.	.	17	TGTGCTAGCAATGAAACGCGACAAGGAACAGTCAATCAGCCCCAGCATTTT	CASNETRQGTVNQPQHF
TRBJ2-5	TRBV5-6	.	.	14	TGTGCCGGCAACTTGGAGGCTAGCCAAGAGACCCAGTACTTC	CAGNLEASQETQYF
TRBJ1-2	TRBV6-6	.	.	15	TGTGTCAGCAGTGATATAGGGCTAGTACTCTATGGCTACACCTTC	CVSSDIGLVLYGYTF
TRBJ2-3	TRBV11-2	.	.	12	TGTGCCAGCAGCTGCAGCACAGATACGCAGTGTTTT	CASSCSTDTQCF
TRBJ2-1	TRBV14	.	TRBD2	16	TGCGCCAGTAGTGACGTAGCGGGATGGGTAAACAATGAGCAGTTCTTC	CASSDVAGWVNNEQFF
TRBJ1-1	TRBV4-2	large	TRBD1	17	TGTGCCAGCAGCCAAGAGTACGGACAGGGTTTTTGGACTGAAGCTTTCTTT	CASSQEYGQGFWTEAFF
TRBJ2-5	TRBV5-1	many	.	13	TGCGCCAGCAGCTTTAGCAGGCAAGAGACCCAGTACTTC	CASSFSRQETQYF
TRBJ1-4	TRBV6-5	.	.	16	TGTGCCAGCAGTAAAAGTGGGCCGGACCCTCAAGGAAAACTGTCTTTT	CASSKSGPDPQGKLSF
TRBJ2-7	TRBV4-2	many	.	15	TGTGCCAGCGGCCAAGCTCTTGGGAGCTCCTACGAGCAGTACTTC	CASGQALGSSYEQYF
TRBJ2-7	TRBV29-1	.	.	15	TGCAGCGTTGCGAGTGGATGGGGGATACCCTACGAGCGGTACTTC	CSVASGWGIPYERYF
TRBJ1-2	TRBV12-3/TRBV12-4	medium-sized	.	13	TGTGCCAGCAGTTTAGTCGTCGGCTATGGCTACACCTTC	CASSLVVGYGYTF
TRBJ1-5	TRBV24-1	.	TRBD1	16	TGTGTCACCCGGGACAGGGTCACATATAGCAATCAGCCCCAGCATTTT	CVTRDRVTYSNQPQHF